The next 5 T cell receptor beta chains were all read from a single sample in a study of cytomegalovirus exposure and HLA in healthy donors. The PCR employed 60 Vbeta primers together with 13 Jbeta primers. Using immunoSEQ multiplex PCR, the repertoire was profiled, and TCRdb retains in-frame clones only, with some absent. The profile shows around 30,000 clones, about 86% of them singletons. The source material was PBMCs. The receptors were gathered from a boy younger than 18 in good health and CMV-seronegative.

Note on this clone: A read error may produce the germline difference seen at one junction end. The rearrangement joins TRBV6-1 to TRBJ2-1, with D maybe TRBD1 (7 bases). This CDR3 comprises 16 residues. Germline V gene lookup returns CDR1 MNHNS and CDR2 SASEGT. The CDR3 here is CASSEALGQGGDEQLF. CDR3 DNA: TGTGCCAGCAGTGAAGCGCTTGGTCAGGGGGGCGATGAGCAGCTCTTC.

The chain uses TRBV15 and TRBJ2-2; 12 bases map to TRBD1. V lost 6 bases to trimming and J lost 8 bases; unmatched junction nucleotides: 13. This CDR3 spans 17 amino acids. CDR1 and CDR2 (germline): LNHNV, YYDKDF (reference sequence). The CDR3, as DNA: TGTGCCACCAGAAGGGCTGGGACAGGGGGCTCATCAGGGGAGCTGTTTTTT. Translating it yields CATRRAGTGGSSGELFF.

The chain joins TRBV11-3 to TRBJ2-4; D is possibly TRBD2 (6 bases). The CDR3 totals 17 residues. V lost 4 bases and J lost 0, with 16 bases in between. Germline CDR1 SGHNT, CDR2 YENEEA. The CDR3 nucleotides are TGTGCCAGCAGCTGGAGGGGCGGACACTTAGCCAAAAACATTCAGTACTTC. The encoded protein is CASSWRGGHLAKNIQYF.

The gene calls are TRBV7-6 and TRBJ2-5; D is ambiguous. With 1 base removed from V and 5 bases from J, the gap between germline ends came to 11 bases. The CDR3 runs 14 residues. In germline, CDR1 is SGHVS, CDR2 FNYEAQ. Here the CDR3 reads CASSLEVRPETQYF. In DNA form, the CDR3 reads TGTGCCAGCAGCTTAGAGGTCAGGCCGGAGACCCAGTACTTC.

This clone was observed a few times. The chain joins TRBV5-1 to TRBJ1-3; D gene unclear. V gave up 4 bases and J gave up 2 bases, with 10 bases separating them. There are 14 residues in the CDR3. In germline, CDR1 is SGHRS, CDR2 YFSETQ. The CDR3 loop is CASSPRVPGNTIYF. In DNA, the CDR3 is TGCGCCAGCAGCCCACGGGTCCCTGGAAACACCATATATTTT.